Listed below are T cell receptor beta chains from one sample, sequenced in a study of TIL therapy for anti-PD-1-resistant metastatic lung cancer. Generated by immunoSEQ multiplex PCR, the TCRdb table keeps only in-frame clones and is missing some. In the table there are roughly 9,800 clones, 55% to 70% of which are singletons. This specimen consisted of tumor tissue, obtained at baseline. The origin of the receptors is a person between 25 and 80 years old with non-small cell lung cancer. Each CDR3 is given with its conserved first and last residue. A D gene is named only where the DNA matches it firmly. Size is stated for part of the rows, as once, few or many counts, or as a class when the clone is expanded.

j_gene	abundance	d_gene	v_gene	CDR3nt	CDR3aa
TRBJ1-2	.	.	TRBV7-8	TGTGCCAGCAGCTTAGCGGGGGCCGGGAACTATGGCTACACCTTC	CASSLAGAGNYGYTF
TRBJ1-1	.	.	TRBV9	TGTGCCAGCAGCGTAGAAGGGCTACCTGAAGCTTTCTTT	CASSVEGLPEAFF
TRBJ1-5	.	.	TRBV4-2	TGTGCCAGCAGCCAAGTAGACAGCAATCAGCCCCAGCATTTT	CASSQVDSNQPQHF
TRBJ1-1	few	.	TRBV6-5	TGTGCCAGCAGCGGACGTTGGAACACTGAAGCTTTCTTT	CASSGRWNTEAFF
TRBJ2-7	once	.	TRBV7-9	TGTGCCAGCAGCCTGGGGCCGTTGGAGGGAAGAGAGCAGTACTTC	CASSLGPLEGREQYF
TRBJ1-5	few	.	TRBV27	TGTGCCAGCAGTCCGAGGGGGGGCAATCAGCCCCAGCATTTT	CASSPRGGNQPQHF
TRBJ1-1	.	.	TRBV5-1	TGCGCCAGCAGCTTGGGCTTTGTGGGGGGTGAAGCTTTCTTT	CASSLGFVGGEAFF
TRBJ1-3	.	.	TRBV6-6	TGTGCCAGCACGGATGGGGTCAGAACCCCCGGAAACACCATATATTTT	CASTDGVRTPGNTIYF
TRBJ2-3	.	TRBD2	TRBV5-1	TGCGCCAGCAGCTTGAGGCACATACCGGGACTAGCGGGAGAAACAGATACGCAGTATTTT	CASSLRHIPGLAGETDTQYF
TRBJ2-1	.	.	TRBV29-1	TGCAGCGTTACAAGCAATGAGCAGTTCTTC	CSVTSNEQFF
TRBJ2-7	.	.	TRBV11-2	TGTGCCAGCAGCATCCATCTCTACGGGGGCGAGCAGTACTTC	CASSIHLYGGEQYF
TRBJ2-1	few	TRBD2	TRBV7-9	TGTGCCAGCAGCCTCATGGCGACTAGCGGGAGGTGGGGTGAGCAGTTCTTC	CASSLMATSGRWGEQFF
TRBJ2-5	.	TRBD1	TRBV7-8	TGTGCCAGCAGCTTAGACGGCAGGGGGTTCCAAGAGACCCAGTACTTC	CASSLDGRGFQETQYF
TRBJ1-1	.	.	TRBV2	TGTGCCAGCAGGGATTTGGACATTTTGAACACTGAAGCTTTCTTT	CASRDLDILNTEAFF
TRBJ2-2	.	TRBD1	TRBV5-1	TGCGCCAGCAGCCCAACACCGGGACAGCGACTTGGCGGGGAGCTGTTTTTT	CASSPTPGQRLGGELFF
TRBJ2-5	.	.	TRBV10-3	TGTGCCATCAGTGATACAGACAGTTCTGGGGAGACCCAGTACTTC	CAISDTDSSGETQYF
TRBJ2-1	.	TRBD2	TRBV2	TGTGCCAGCAGCGTAAACGGGAGGGCTCACAATGAGCAGTTCTTC	CASSVNGRAHNEQFF
TRBJ1-5	.	.	TRBV7-8	TGTGCCAGCAGCTTAGGGGGACATAGCAATCAGCCCCAGCATTTT	CASSLGGHSNQPQHF
TRBJ2-1	.	TRBD2	TRBV5-1	TGCGCCAGCAGCTTGGCCAGCGGGGTTTACAATGAGCAGTTCTTC	CASSLASGVYNEQFF
TRBJ2-2	few	TRBD2	TRBV5-1	TGCGCCAGCAGCTGGTCCGGGACTAGTGGAGGCGGGGAGCTGTTTTTT	CASSWSGTSGGGELFF
TRBJ2-6	.	.	TRBV6-5	TGTGCCAGCAGTTACTCAGGGGCTGGGGCCAACGTCCTGACTTTC	CASSYSGAGANVLTF
TRBJ1-6	few	.	TRBV2	TGTGCCAGCAGTGAGGTGGGGAGGGGATCACCCCTCCACTTT	CASSEVGRGSPLHF
TRBJ2-3	.	.	TRBV19	TGTGCCAGTAGGGACAGTTTCCATCAGCTGGATACGCAGTATTTT	CASRDSFHQLDTQYF
TRBJ2-3	.	TRBD1	TRBV30	TGTGCCTGGAGTTACGGACAGGGGTTTACAGATACGCAGTATTTT	CAWSYGQGFTDTQYF
TRBJ1-2	.	.	TRBV25-1	TGTGCCAGCACACCGACGGGCTCCTCTCACTCATATGGCTACACCTTC	CASTPTGSSHSYGYTF
TRBJ1-6	.	.	TRBV19	TGTGCCAGCTCGGGACTTGGGGATTCACCCCTCCACTTT	CASSGLGDSPLHF
TRBJ2-7	few	TRBD2	TRBV25-1	TGTGCCAGCAGTGAACCCGGACTAGCGGGAGCTTCCGAGCAGTACTTC	CASSEPGLAGASEQYF
TRBJ2-5	.	TRBD2	TRBV6-1	TGTGCCAGCAGTGAAACAGCGGGGGGGCAAGAGACCCAGTACTTC	CASSETAGGQETQYF
TRBJ2-3	.	TRBD2	TRBV5-4	TGTGCCAGCAGCCCAGGGACTAGCGGGAGAGTCACAGATACGCAGTATTTT	CASSPGTSGRVTDTQYF